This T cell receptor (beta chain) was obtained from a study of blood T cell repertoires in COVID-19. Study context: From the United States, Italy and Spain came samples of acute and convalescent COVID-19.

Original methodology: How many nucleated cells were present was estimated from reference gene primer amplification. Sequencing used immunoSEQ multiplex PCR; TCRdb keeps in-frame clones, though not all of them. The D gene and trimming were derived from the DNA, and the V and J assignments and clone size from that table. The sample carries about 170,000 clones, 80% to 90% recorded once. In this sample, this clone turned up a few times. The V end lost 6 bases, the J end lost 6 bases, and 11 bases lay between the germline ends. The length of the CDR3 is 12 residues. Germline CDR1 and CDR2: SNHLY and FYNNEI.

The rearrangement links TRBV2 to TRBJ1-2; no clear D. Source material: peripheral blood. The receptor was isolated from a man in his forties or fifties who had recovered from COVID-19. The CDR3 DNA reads TGTGCCAGCAGGGAGGACGGCCATGGCTACACCTTC. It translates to CASREDGHGYTF.